The 23 T cell receptor beta chains listed next were all sequenced from one sample in a study of tissue T cells after allogeneic stem cell transplantation (dated by TCRdb to 2022 to 2024). The time point label of this sample denotes: mouse harvest day 14 after allogeneic transplant. Each mouse graft consisted of 10^7 T-cell-depleted bone marrow cells plus 10^6 splenic CD5+ T cells and was given by tail vein injection. To prepare the library, the immunoSEQ multiplex PCR assay was applied. Held by TCRdb, this immuneACCESS table contains in-frame sequences only and omits some clones. Under half of the omission traces to an unresolved V gene where checked; the cause of the rest is unknown. This sample is represented by some 700 clones; under 60% of them were singletons. The leading ten clones occupy approximately 29% of the sample. The sample consisted of liver tissue. The receptors derive from a female BALB/c mouse given C57BL/6 T cells with graft-versus-host disease after an allogeneic hematopoietic cell transplant.

A remark on this clone: Gene names are the mouse ones. The read gets to within 1 residue of the CDR3 end, and the germline J gene fills in the rest. J is TRBJ2-5 and V is TRBV20; possibly TRBD1 for D (5 bases). Trimming removed 3 bases from V and 6 bases from J, with 13 bases in between. This CDR3 has 13 residues. Germline V gives CDR1 GFQATS, CDR2 STVNSAI. The part of the CDR3 DNA that was read is TGTGGTGCTAGTCCACAGGAGGAGGACACCCAGTAC. As protein: CGASPQEEDTQY. The CDR3 in full is CGASPQEEDTQYF.

A note on this clone: Mouse gene names and germline throughout. The missing CDR3 end, 1 residue past where the read stops, is filled in from the germline J gene. The chain has TRBV4 and TRBJ2-1; TRBD2 aligns across 11 bases. The germline gives CDR1 LGHDT, CDR2 YNNKQL (reference sequence). The V segment lost 6 bases and the J segment 7 bases; nucleotides outside the gene matches: 5. The CDR3 has 14 residues. CDR3 residues: CASRVLGGRAEQFF. CDR3 bases read: TGTGCCAGCAGAGTACTGGGGGGGCGAGCTGAGCAGTTC.

Only one count was recorded for this clone. The gene names here belong to mouse. Read data end 1 residue before the CDR3 end; the end is taken from the germline J gene. The rearrangement joins TRBV16 to TRBJ2-3; maybe TRBD2 (6 bases). The germline gives CDR1 SGHSA, CDR2 FRNQAP. Deletions cut 3 bases from V and 0 bases from J, with 13 bases between. The CDR3 is 16 amino acids. The chain's CDR3 is CASSFTGFSSAETLYF. Partial CDR3 DNA: TGTGCAAGCAGCTTTACTGGGTTCTCTAGTGCAGAAACGCTGTAT.

As for this clone: Germline and genes here are mouse. The CDR3 sequence is CAWSLRGLDNERLFF. Partial CDR3 DNA: TGTGCCTGGAGTCTAAGGGGGCTGGACAACGAAAGATTATTT. This chain connects TRBV31 to TRBJ1-4; 7 nucleotides match TRBD1. The read terminates 1 residue ahead of where the CDR3 ends, so the germline J gene completes it. CDR3 length: 15 amino acids. The J segment lost 4 bases and the V segment lost 0 bases, leaving 5 bases of the junction unmatched. From germline, CDR1 is GKSSPN and CDR2 SITVG.

In regard to this clone: The genes and germline here are from mouse. CDR3 DNA (partial): TGTGCCAGCAGTCTGTCACGCAGGAACACAGAAGTCTTC. Translating gives CASSLSRRNTEVF. The CDR3 as a whole reads CASSLSRRNTEVFF. J is TRBJ1-1 and V is TRBV26; D is ambiguous. The observed sequence ends 1 residue before the CDR3 terminus, with the missing tail filled in from the germline J gene. Germline V lookup: CDR1 KGHPV, CDR2 FQNQEV (reference sequence). The V and J ends lost 0 bases and 1 base respectively, with 6 bases between them. This CDR3 is built from 14 residues. Looking up the rest from reference TRBV26 and TRBJ1-1 gives the full variable domain: NSKVIQTPRYLVKGQGQKAKMRCIPEKGHPVVFWYQQNKNNEFKFLINFQNQEVLQQIDMTEKRFSAECPSNSPCSLEIQSSEAGDSALYLCASSLSRRNTEVFFGKGTRLTVV.

This clone has only a few counts. Gene names are the mouse ones. The read ends 1 residue early relative to the CDR3; the germline J gene fills the gap. The chain combines TRBV26 with TRBJ2-1; 7 bases agree with TRBD1. CDR1 is KGHPV, CDR2 FQNQEV, per germline (reference sequence). The CDR3 runs to 16 residues. The V and J ends lost 0 bases and 4 bases, in that order; junction bases with no gene match: 6. Partial CDR3 DNA: TGTGCCAGCAGTCTGTCGAGAACAGGGGTTTATGCTGAGCAGTTC. This translates into CASSLSRTGVYAEQF. The entire CDR3 protein is CASSLSRTGVYAEQFF.

This clone occurred a few times. Any gene name here is a mouse gene name. Read coverage stops 1 residue before the CDR3 terminus; the germline J gene supplies the remainder. The V call is TRBV26, the J call TRBJ2-5; 7 bases agree with TRBD1. The CDR3 extends over 14 amino acids. Trimming at V came to 3 bases and at J to 6 bases, leaving 6 bases not matched to a gene. Germline lookup yields CDR1 KGHPV and CDR2 FQNQEV (reference sequence). The CDR3 reads CASSLWGQRDTQYF. The covered CDR3 bases are TGTGCCAGCAGTCTTTGGGGACAGAGGGACACCCAGTAC.

Comments on this clone: The gene names here belong to mouse. The CDR3 end lies 1 residue beyond the end of the read and is filled in from the germline J gene. This sequence joins TRBV16 and TRBJ1-1; 10 bases align to TRBD1. With V trimmed by 5 bases and J by 4 bases, 4 bases remained unmatched. Looked up from germline, CDR1 is SGHSA and CDR2 is FRNQAP. The CDR3 runs to 14 residues. This CDR3 is CASSQTGGRTEVFF. The sequenced CDR3 bases are TGTGCAAGCAGCCAGACAGGGGGCCGCACAGAAGTCTTC.

This clone was seen more than once but under ten times. Gene names are the mouse ones. The read stops 1 residue short of the end of the CDR3; the missing end is completed from the germline J gene. The V gene is TRBV31, the J gene TRBJ2-7; TRBD1 matches 10 bases. Germline CDR1 is GKSSPN and CDR2 is SITVG. This CDR3 has 13 amino acids. The ends lost 2 bases at V and 5 bases at J; junction bases unmatched: 3. The part of the CDR3 DNA that was read is TGTGCCTGGAGTTTGGACAGGGGGAATGAACAGTAC. This gives the protein CAWSLDRGNEQY. The whole CDR3 sequence reads CAWSLDRGNEQYF.

Concerning this clone: Genes and germline come from the mouse. The sequence runs out 1 residue before the end of the CDR3; the remainder is reconstructed from the germline J gene. The chain employs TRBV26 and TRBJ2-1, with D unresolved. V was shortened by 3 bases and J by 3 bases, with 6 bases between the two germline ends. CDR1 is KGHPV and CDR2 is FQNQEV in the germline V gene (reference sequence). This CDR3 spans 13 amino acids. Incomplete CDR3 DNA: TGTGCCAGCAGTCTCGTCAGCTATGCTGAGCAGTTC. Its translation: CASSLVSYAEQF. The CDR3 in full is CASSLVSYAEQFF.

This clone was recorded a few times. The gene names given are mouse names. Read sequence stops 1 residue before the CDR3 end, and the germline J gene provides the missing end. This rearrangement joins TRBV12-1 to TRBJ2-3, with D hard to call. V was shortened by 2 bases and J by 0 bases, with 8 bases between the two germline ends. This CDR3 has 14 residues. CDR1 SGHSN and CDR2 HYEKVE come from the germline V gene. CDR3 bases read: TGTGCCAGCTCTCGACATACTAGTGCAGAAACGCTGTAT. Its protein product is CASSRHTSAETLY. The full CDR3 protein is CASSRHTSAETLYF.

Concerning this clone itself: Genes and germline come from the mouse. Sequencing ends 1 residue short of the CDR3 end; the germline J gene provides the rest. The rearrangement joins TRBV5 to TRBJ2-7; 8 positions agree with TRBD2. This CDR3 region has 18 residues. CDR1 is LGHNA and CDR2 is YNLKQL in the germline V gene (reference sequence). Unmatched junction bases numbered 11, after V lost 1 base and J lost 0 bases. This chain's CDR3 is CASSQVLGGALGSYEQYF. CDR3 bases read: TGTGCCAGCAGCCAAGTTTTGGGGGGGGCGCTGGGCTCCTATGAACAGTAC.

A remark on this clone: Gene names and germline refer to mouse. The read is 1 residue too short to cover the CDR3 end, so that end is filled in from the germline J gene. V is TRBV1 and J is TRBJ2-4; unclear D gene. With 1 base removed from V and 0 bases from J, the gap between germline ends came to 5 bases. Germline loops: CDR1 NSQYPW, CDR2 LRSPGD (reference sequence). There are 14 residues in the CDR3. The CDR3: CTCSAGSSQNTLYF. Incomplete CDR3 DNA: TGCACCTGCAGTGCAGGGAGTAGTCAAAACACCTTGTAC.

For this clone: These gene names are mouse names. Read coverage stops 1 residue before the CDR3 terminus; the germline J gene supplies the remainder. The chain has TRBV12-1 and TRBJ2-5, with 10 bases identical to TRBD2. The germline V gene encodes CDR1 SGHSN and CDR2 HYEKVE. The V segment lost 3 bases and the J segment 0 bases; nucleotides outside the gene matches: 2. CDR3 length equals 15 residues. The CDR3: CASSGLGANQDTQYF. Partial CDR3 DNA: TGTGCCAGCTCTGGACTGGGGGCTAACCAAGACACCCAGTAC.

This clone appeared a few times. Gene names and germline refer to mouse. The CDR3 end lies 1 residue beyond the end of the read and is filled in from the germline J gene. The rearrangement uses TRBV23 and TRBJ1-5; the table's D call, TRBD1, has no DNA check behind it. The CDR3 is 12 residues long. CDR1 is KGHTA and CDR2 is FQNQQP in the germline V gene. The sequenced part of the CDR3 DNA is TGCTCCAGCAGACAGGGGTACCAGGCTCCGCTT. It specifies CSSRQGYQAPL. The whole CDR3 reads CSSRQGYQAPLF. The full variable domain, completed using reference TRBV23 and TRBJ1-5, is DAAVTQKPRYLIKMKGQEAEMKCIPEKGHTAVFWYQQKQSKELKFLIYFQNQQPLDQIDMVKERFSAVCPSSSLCSLGIRTCEAEDSALYLCSSRQGYQAPLFGEGTRLSVL.

To note about this clone: Gene names refer to mouse genes. The sequenced fragment ends 1 residue before the CDR3 boundary, so the rest is inferred from the germline J gene. V gene TRBV1 combines with J gene TRBJ2-7, with D uncertain. The V and J ends lost 4 bases and 4 bases respectively, with 8 bases between them. This CDR3 has 12 residues. Germline V gene sequence: CDR1 NSQYPW, CDR2 LRSPGD (reference sequence). The CDR3 is CTCSGRDYEQYF. The covered CDR3 bases are TGCACCTGCAGTGGCCGGGATTATGAACAGTAC.

To note about this clone: The genes are named according to mouse. The CDR3 is cut off 1 residue early in the read; its end comes from the germline J gene. V usage is TRBV26 and J usage is TRBJ1-1; 7 bases fit TRBD1. The length of the CDR3 is 13 residues. Looked up from germline, CDR1 is KGHPV and CDR2 is FQNQEV (reference sequence). The V gene end was trimmed by 2 bases and the J gene end by 4 bases; junction bases not matched to a gene: 1. The CDR3 bases that were read are TGTGCCAGCAGTCTGGGACAGGTCACAGAAGTCTTC. Its translation is CASSLGQVTEVF. The entire CDR3 protein is CASSLGQVTEVFF.

Of note for this clone: Genes here carry mouse names. The read ends 1 residue shy of where the CDR3 ends; the end is completed using the germline J gene. V gene TRBV26 combines with J gene TRBJ1-3; D might be TRBD1 (5 bases). Germline CDR1 and CDR2: KGHPV and FQNQEV (reference sequence). V was clipped by 6 bases and J by 0 bases, with 9 bases between them. The length of the CDR3 is 14 residues. CDR3 bases read: TGTGCCAGCAGGCCGACAGTTTCTGGAAATACGCTCTAT. Translating it yields CASRPTVSGNTLY. The entire CDR3 protein is CASRPTVSGNTLYF.

As concerns this clone: Gene labels here are mouse ones. The read ends 1 residue early relative to the CDR3; the germline J gene fills the gap. V and J are TRBV2 and TRBJ2-7; perhaps TRBD2 as D (6 bases). Looked up from germline, CDR1 is LGHNA and CDR2 is YSYQKL. V was trimmed by 0 bases and J by 4 bases, leaving 10 bases between them. The length of the CDR3 is 14 residues. CDR3 bases read: TGTGCCAGCAGCCAAGATGCCGGGGGGTATGAACAGTAC. It translates to CASSQDAGGYEQY. The CDR3, in full, reads CASSQDAGGYEQYF.

Comment on this clone: Genes and germline are mouse. The read halts 1 residue ahead of the CDR3 end, with the missing end drawn from the germline J gene. The chain carries TRBV26 and TRBJ2-4, with a weak D call TRBD1 (6 bases). V lost 1 base to trimming and J lost 1 base, with 9 bases between them. The CDR3 spans 15 residues. The V gene's germline CDR1 is KGHPV and CDR2 FQNQEV (reference sequence). The CDR3 sequence is CASSLFRGGQNTLYF. CDR3 bases read: TGTGCCAGCAGTCTGTTCAGGGGTGGTCAAAACACCTTGTAC.

As to this clone: Genes here carry mouse names. The read halts 1 residue ahead of the CDR3 end, with the missing end drawn from the germline J gene. The chain links TRBV29 to TRBJ1-1; a weak D match, TRBD1 (5 bases). The CDR3 is made up of 13 amino acids. V lost 8 bases and J 5 bases, leaving 15 bases between the germline ends. CDR1 is MSHET, CDR2 SYDVDS, per germline. Partial CDR3 DNA: TGTGCTAGCGGGAGTGGGGCTGGGACAGAAGTCTTC. Protein: CASGSGAGTEVF. Given in full, the CDR3 is CASGSGAGTEVFF. The variable domain in full, with the rest retrieved from reference TRBV29 and TRBJ1-1, is DMKVTQMPRYLIKRMGENVLLECGQDMSHETMYWYRQDPGLGLQLIYISYDVDSNSEGDIPKGYRVSRKKREHFSLILDSAKTNQTSVYFCASGSGAGTEVFFGKGTRLTVV.

On this clone itself: Gene names are mouse gene names. The CDR3 end falls 1 residue outside the read, so it is completed with the germline J gene. This chain links TRBV4 with TRBJ2-5; 7 bases align to TRBD2. CDR1 and CDR2 (germline): LGHDT, YNNKQL (reference sequence). The V segment lost 5 bases and the J segment 0 bases; nucleotides outside the gene matches: 2. The CDR3 runs 14 residues. The CDR3 bases that were read are TGTGCCAGCAGCCTCTGGGGGAACCAAGACACCCAGTAC. This sequence encodes CASSLWGNQDTQY. In full, the CDR3 is CASSLWGNQDTQYF.

Concerning this clone itself: The genes are named according to mouse. The missing CDR3 end, 1 residue past where the read stops, is filled in from the germline J gene. The chain recombines TRBV26 with TRBJ2-2; 7 bases line up with TRBD1. Germline V CDR1 and CDR2: KGHPV, FQNQEV (reference sequence). This CDR3 contains 14 residues. J gave up 7 bases and V 2 bases, and 4 bases lay outside the gene matches. Partial CDR3 DNA: TGTGCCAGCAGTCTGGAACAGGGGTTCGGGCAGCTCTAC. Its translation: CASSLEQGFGQLY. The full CDR3 protein is CASSLEQGFGQLYF. Together with reference TRBV26 and TRBJ2-2, the CDR3 gives the full variable domain: NSKVIQTPRYLVKGQGQKAKMRCIPEKGHPVVFWYQQNKNNEFKFLINFQNQEVLQQIDMTEKRFSAECPSNSPCSLEIQSSEAGDSALYLCASSLEQGFGQLYFGEGSKLTVL.